Following are 9 T cell receptor beta chains from one sample sequenced in a study of quantifying T cell responses using KT2 cells. The wider study: RNA was reverse transcribed with TCR alpha and beta constant-region primers.

A single-stranded UMI oligo with SP2 sequence was ligated to cDNA 3' ends. The first PCR ran roughly 4 cycles with an equimolar RC1.1 and RC1.2 beta primer mix. TCRdb redid the calling of the UMI-ligation and nested PCR reads with MiXCR, one entry per CDR3 protein. The sample has tens of thousands of distinct CDR3 sequences; under 14% are singletons. The sequenced material came from PBMCs spiked with cells of the T cell clone KT2. These receptor sequences come from a human donor.

This sequence joins TRBV2 and TRBJ2-7; the D gene is possibly TRBD2 (5 bases). Trimming cost V 2 bases and J 3 bases, with 14 bases left between them. CDR3 length: 15 amino acids. CDR1 and CDR2 from the germline V gene are SNHLY and FYNNEI. The CDR3 sequence is CASSELGSPYYEQYF. The CDR3 DNA is TGTGCCAGCAGTGAATTAGGGAGCCCTTACTACGAGCAGTACTTC.

The rearrangement uses TRBV7-2 and TRBJ2-7, with TRBD2 identical over 14 bases. There are 17 residues in the CDR3. The germline V gene encodes CDR1 SGHTA and CDR2 FQGNSA. V lost 1 base to trimming and J lost 2 bases; unmatched junction nucleotides: 4. The CDR3 is CASSLGGTSGSPYEQYF. CDR3 DNA sequence: TGTGCCAGCAGCTTAGGGGGGACTAGCGGGAGTCCCTACGAGCAGTACTTC.

There are many counts of this clonotype. The rearrangement joins TRBV7-9 to TRBJ2-3; TRBD2 is a possible D gene (5 bases). V lost 4 bases and J 0 bases, leaving 23 bases between the germline ends. The CDR3 contains 19 residues. Germline lookup yields CDR1 SEHNR and CDR2 FQNEAQ (reference sequence). CDR3: CASSSYSGVWPESTDTQYF. The CDR3 bases are TGTGCCAGCAGCTCTTACTCCGGGGTTTGGCCGGAGAGCACAGATACGCAGTATTTT.

This clonotype appeared a few times. The V gene is TRBV11-3, the J gene TRBJ2-1; D call uncertain. V lost 2 bases, J lost 7 bases, and 6 bases lay in between. CDR3 length: 12 residues. CDR1 and CDR2 from the germline V gene are SGHNT and YENEEA. The CDR3 region has the DNA TGTGCCAGCAGCTTAATGGGGAATGAGCAGTTCTTC. Translation gives CASSLMGNEQFF.

This rearrangement joins TRBV6-2 or TRBV6-3 to TRBJ2-1; D perhaps matches TRBD2 (5 bases). The V and J ends lost 10 bases and 9 bases respectively, with 13 bases between them. The CDR3 sequence is 11 residues long. The V gene's germline CDR1 is MNHEY and CDR2 SVGEGT. This CDR3 reads CATSGGGEQFF. The CDR3 DNA sequence: TGTGCCACTTCCGGAGGAGGTGAGCAGTTCTTC.

This clonotype showed up many times. V usage is TRBV10-3 and J usage is TRBJ2-7; 7 bases are shared with TRBD1. Looked up from germline, CDR1 is ENHRY and CDR2 is SYGVKD. The V segment lost 8 bases and the J segment 3 bases; nucleotides outside the gene matches: 7. The CDR3 contains 13 residues. In DNA form, the CDR3 reads TGTGCCATCTTGGGACAGTCTGACTACGAGCAGTACTTC. As protein: CAILGQSDYEQYF.

This clonotype was counted a few times. The gene calls are TRBV6-5 and TRBJ2-6, with a possible D match to TRBD2 (6 bases). This CDR3 has 15 residues. Trimming shortened V by 2 bases and J by 4 bases, and 9 bases separated the two germline ends. In germline, CDR1 is MNHEY, CDR2 SVGAGI. CDR3 sequence reads: CASSYAGTGANVLTF. The CDR3 nucleotides read TGTGCCAGCAGTTACGCGGGGACCGGGGCCAACGTCCTGACTTTC.

A few counts support this clonotype. The chain is built from TRBV6-2 or TRBV6-3 and TRBJ2-1; D may correspond to TRBD1 or TRBD2 (5 bases each). Germline CDR1 reads MNHEY; CDR2 reads SVGEGT. V was pared by 4 bases and J by 9 bases, with 22 bases between. CDR3 size: 16 residues. CDR3 in DNA: TGTGCCAGCAGTTGGGTACCAGAAGACAGAGGGAGTGAGCAGTTCTTC. It translates to CASSWVPEDRGSEQFF.

This clonotype was detected only a few times. The chain employs TRBV6-5 and TRBJ1-1; perhaps TRBD1 as D (5 bases). CDR1 MNHEY and CDR2 SVGAGI come from the germline V gene. The CDR3 has 14 residues. The germline V and J ends were trimmed by 6 bases and 1 base, with 12 bases remaining between them. For the CDR3, the DNA is TGTGCCAGCAGAAGAACCGGGGCGAACACTGAAGCTTTCTTT. The encoded protein is CASRRTGANTEAFF.